Listed below are T cell receptor beta chains from one sample, sequenced in a study of early T cells in non-severe SARS-CoV-2 infection. TCRdb re-called the 5' RACE reads through MiXCR, storing one row per CDR3 protein. This sample carries tens of thousands of distinct CDR3 sequences, around 10% of them seen once, and the ten largest clones take 3.9%. The material sequenced was whole blood, taken at baseline. The origin of the receptors is an adult who was a healthcare worker with PCR-confirmed SARS-CoV-2 infection or an uninfected control (not recorded which). Each CDR3 is given with its conserved first and last residue. Fields, in order: V gene, clone size, D gene, J gene, CDR3 DNA, CDR3 protein. A D gene is named only where the DNA matches it firmly. Expanded clones get a size class; other rows say once, few or many, or leave the size out.

TRBV20-1,.,.,TRBJ2-5,TGCAGTGCTAGGGTTAGTTTCCAAGAGACCCAGTACTTC,CSARVSFQETQYF
TRBV4-1,few,.,TRBJ1-2,TGCGCCAGCAGCCAAGTTACGCCGTGGCAGCCTCATGGCTACACCTTC,CASSQVTPWQPHGYTF
TRBV10-3,.,.,TRBJ2-1,TGTGCCATCAGTGAAGCGGTTAATGAGCAGTTCTTC,CAISEAVNEQFF
TRBV3-1,.,.,TRBJ2-1,TGTGCCAGCAGCGCCCGGGCTGCCTCCAGGGAGCAGTTCTTC,CASSARAASREQFF
TRBV27,.,.,TRBJ1-1,TGTGCCAGCAGTCCGGGAGGCAGGTACACTGAAGCTTTCTTT,CASSPGGRYTEAFF
TRBV7-3,many,.,TRBJ2-5,TGTGCCAGCAGCCCTGGAGGGAAGGAGACCCAGTACTTC,CASSPGGKETQYF
TRBV23-1,few,.,TRBJ1-6,TGCGCCAGCAGTCAATCGCTCCAGGGCGAAGGGACCCTCCACTTT,CASSQSLQGEGTLHF
TRBV2,many,.,TRBJ1-5,TGTGCCAGCAGTGAATTTCTCAATCTCAATCAGCCCCAGCATTTT,CASSEFLNLNQPQHF
TRBV29-1,many,TRBD1,TRBJ1-4,TGCAGCGTCCATCTCCGACAGGGGAATGAAAAACTGTTTTTT,CSVHLRQGNEKLFF
TRBV9,.,.,TRBJ2-3,TGTGCCAGCAGCGTTCAGGGTTCAGATACGCAGTATTTT,CASSVQGSDTQYF
TRBV12-3/TRBV12-4,many,.,TRBJ1-2,TGTGCCAGCAGTCACCCGGACAGACCTAACTATGGCTACACCTTC,CASSHPDRPNYGYTF
TRBV19,few,.,TRBJ2-1,TGTGCCAGTAGTACGCAGGGGAGATACAATGAGCAGTTCTTC,CASSTQGRYNEQFF
TRBV6-6,many,.,TRBJ1-3,TGTGCCAGCAGTCCCGACAGCTCTGGAAACACCATATATTTT,CASSPDSSGNTIYF
TRBV6-5,many,TRBD1,TRBJ1-6,TGTGCCAGCAGTACTCCGACAGGGCCCAGTTCACCCCTCCACTTT,CASSTPTGPSSPLHF
TRBV6-5,.,TRBD2,TRBJ2-3,TGTGCCAGCAGTTATGAGAGCGGGACCACAGATACGCAGTATTTT,CASSYESGTTDTQYF
TRBV19,.,TRBD1,TRBJ2-7,TGTGCCAGTAGTGCGGGGACAGGGTATATCTACGAGCAGTACTTC,CASSAGTGYIYEQYF
TRBV6-2/TRBV6-3,many,.,TRBJ2-1,TGTGCCAGCAAGGGCGCTAGCGTCGCCGAAAATGAGCAGTTCTTC,CASKGASVAENEQFF
TRBV6-4,.,.,TRBJ2-3,TGTGCCAGCAGGGAGGAGGCCGGGGTCACAGATACGCAGTATTTT,CASREEAGVTDTQYF
TRBV20-1,few,.,TRBJ1-1,TGCAGTGCTAGATCCCTTGGCACTGAAGCTTTCTTT,CSARSLGTEAFF
TRBV5-8,many,TRBD2,TRBJ2-2,TGTGCCAGCAGCTTGCGGCTAGCGGGAGTGTCCGGGGAGCTGTTTTTT,CASSLRLAGVSGELFF
TRBV6-1,few,.,TRBJ1-4,TGTGCCAGCAGTGAAGCCGGGGGATACCGCCTCGGGGAGGCTGAAAAACTGTTTTTT,CASSEAGGYRLGEAEKLFF
TRBV5-1,few,.,TRBJ1-6,TGCGCCAGCAGCACCGGACGGGACCCCCCCGGATCCTATAATTCACCCCTCCACTTT,CASSTGRDPPGSYNSPLHF
TRBV7-8,.,TRBD2,TRBJ2-1,TGTGCCAGCAGCTTAGAGCTAGCGGGAAGCTCCTACAATGAGCAGTTCTTC,CASSLELAGSSYNEQFF
TRBV4-1,.,.,TRBJ2-2,TGCGCCAGCAGCCAAGACGGGGCCACCGGGGAGCTGTTTTTT,CASSQDGATGELFF
TRBV20-1,many,TRBD1,TRBJ2-7,TGCAGTGCCGGACAGGGGGGCAACGAGCAGTACTTC,CSAGQGGNEQYF
TRBV27,.,.,TRBJ2-7,TGTGCCAGCAGTCTATCAGGGTACGGACCTACCTACGAGCAGTACTTC,CASSLSGYGPTYEQYF
TRBV12-3/TRBV12-4,few,.,TRBJ2-7,TGTGCCAGCAGTGGGACGGCCTACGAGCAGTACTTC,CASSGTAYEQYF
TRBV29-1,many,.,TRBJ1-1,TGCAGCGTTGGACGGTTTGAAGCTTTCTTT,CSVGRFEAFF
TRBV6-2/TRBV6-3,.,TRBD1,TRBJ1-1,TGTGCCAGCAGCTTTATACTAAACGGACAGGGGAAAACTGAAGCTTTCTTT,CASSFILNGQGKTEAFF
TRBV11-2,many,.,TRBJ2-5,TGTGCCAGCAGCTTTCGGGGATTTAGGGGTGGAGAGACCCAGTACTTC,CASSFRGFRGGETQYF
TRBV30,.,.,TRBJ2-7,TGTGCCTGGAGGGACACGACATACTACGAGCAGTACTTC,CAWRDTTYYEQYF
TRBV7-9,many,TRBD2,TRBJ2-1,TGTGCCAGCAGCCGGACTAGCGGGAGGTACAATGAGCAGTTCTTC,CASSRTSGRYNEQFF
TRBV30,few,TRBD1,TRBJ2-1,TGTGCCTGGAGGACGGGACAGGGTCCCTACAATGAGCAGTTCTTC,CAWRTGQGPYNEQFF
TRBV29-1,many,TRBD1,TRBJ1-2,TGCAGCGTTGATGGGACAGGGAGCGCGGGCTACACCTTC,CSVDGTGSAGYTF
TRBV11-1,few,.,TRBJ1-1,TGTGCCAGCTCCCCGGAATGGAACACTGAAGCTTTCTTT,CASSPEWNTEAFF
TRBV7-7,many,.,TRBJ2-1,TGTGCTAGCAGCTTCGGTCGAAGCTCCTACAATGAGCAGTTCTTC,CASSFGRSSYNEQFF
TRBV5-1,.,.,TRBJ2-5,TGCGCCAGCAGCTCCGGTGGGGCCCCTCAAGAGACCCAGTACTTC,CASSSGGAPQETQYF
TRBV29-1,few,TRBD2,TRBJ2-1,TGCAGCGTCCAGACTAGCGTAGGGAATGAGCAGTTCTTC,CSVQTSVGNEQFF
TRBV20-1,many,.,TRBJ2-7,TGCAGTGCTAGCGGTCCCTTAGGCGAGCAGTACTTC,CSASGPLGEQYF
TRBV11-3,few,TRBD2,TRBJ2-2,TGTGCCAGCTCCAGGGTAGCGGGAAACACCGGGGAGCTGTTTTTT,CASSRVAGNTGELFF
TRBV12-3/TRBV12-4,.,.,TRBJ2-6,TGTGCCAGCAGTTTATGGGGACTCTCTGGGGCCAACGTCCTGACTTTC,CASSLWGLSGANVLTF
TRBV6-6,many,TRBD2,TRBJ2-3,TGTGCCAGCAGCTACGAGACTTTAGCGGGAGGGAATTTGGATACGCAGTATTTT,CASSYETLAGGNLDTQYF
TRBV7-9,.,.,TRBJ2-7,TGTGCCAGCAGCAACTCACCCCCGGCATCGAACTCCTACGAGCAGTACTTC,CASSNSPPASNSYEQYF
TRBV29-1,.,.,TRBJ2-1,TGCAGCGTTGAAGGAGGGATTCGCCACAACGAGCAGTTCTTC,CSVEGGIRHNEQFF
TRBV3-1,.,.,TRBJ1-2,TGTGCCAGCAGCCAAGAGGGGCCCCGAGGCTATGGCTACACCTTC,CASSQEGPRGYGYTF